The next 22 T cell receptor beta chains were all read from a single sample in a study of blood T cell repertoires in COVID-19. Profiling relied on immunoSEQ multiplex PCR, and the TCRdb table lists in-frame clones only, not all of them. The table has over 300,000 clones, roughly 90% seen once. What was sequenced was peripheral blood. The receptors derive from a man aged 35-49 years with acute or convalescent COVID-19.

The V gene is TRBV28, the J gene TRBJ1-5; TRBD1 might be the D (5 bases). This CDR3 has 13 residues. CDR1 is MDHEN and CDR2 is SYDVKM in the germline V gene. V lost 7 bases to trimming and J lost 11 bases, with 18 bases between them. Written as DNA, the CDR3 is TGTGCCAGCACCCTCCTGGGGGGAGCAGCCCAGCATTTT. This sequence encodes CASTLLGGAAQHF.

V and J are TRBV18 and TRBJ1-1, with 7 bases that match TRBD1. V trimming: 1 base; J trimming: 6 bases; junction bases outside the gene matches: 8. Germline CDR1 reads KGHSH; CDR2 reads LQKENI. This CDR3 has 15 amino acids. CDR3 sequence (DNA): TGTGCCAGCTCACCACTGAAGGACAGGACACCTGAAGCTTTCTTT. Translated: CASSPLKDRTPEAFF.

The V and J genes are TRBV6-5 and TRBJ1-2; D is ambiguous. The germline V and J ends were trimmed by 11 bases and 4 bases, with 20 bases remaining between them. Germline V lookup: CDR1 MNHEY, CDR2 SVGAGI. The CDR3 runs 14 residues. CDR3 sequence reads: CAVEWRDGVYGYTF. Written as DNA, the CDR3 is TGTGCCGTCGAATGGAGGGATGGAGTCTATGGCTACACCTTC.

The chain employs TRBV7-9 and TRBJ2-7; 9 nucleotides match TRBD2. The CDR3 runs to 15 residues. The junction had 8 bases not matched to a gene; V was cut back by 5 bases and J by 3 bases. Germline CDR1 SEHNR, CDR2 FQNEAQ (reference sequence). The DNA of the CDR3 is TGTGCCAGCAGCAAAGGACTAGCGTCGCACTACGAGCAGTACTTC. Translation: CASSKGLASHYEQYF.

The V call is TRBV7-3, the J call TRBJ2-3; 7 bases map to TRBD2. The junction had 7 bases not matched to a gene; V was cut back by 1 base and J by 3 bases. The germline V gene has CDR1 SGHTA and CDR2 FQGTGA. The CDR3 extends over 16 amino acids. Here the CDR3 DNA reads TGTGCCAGCAGCTTAAGGGCGGGAGTAGGGACAGATACGCAGTATTTT. Residues: CASSLRAGVGTDTQYF.

The chain uses TRBV7-2 and TRBJ2-7; 9 nucleotides line up with TRBD1. From germline, CDR1 is SGHTA and CDR2 FQGNSA. Unmatched junction bases numbered 8, after V lost 4 bases and J lost 4 bases. The CDR3 spans 15 residues. CDR3 nucleotides: TGTGCCAGCAGCTCCCCGGGGACAGGGTTTTACGAGCAGTACTTC. Translation gives CASSSPGTGFYEQYF.

The genes are TRBV7-2 and TRBJ2-7, with 9 bases that match TRBD1. Germline loops: CDR1 SGHTA, CDR2 FQGNSA. The CDR3 consists of 18 residues. After removal of 3 bases from V and 0 bases from J, the junction contained 12 bases not matched to a gene. The chain's CDR3 is CASSLNRGLSIVSYEQYF. The CDR3 region has the DNA TGTGCCAGCAGCTTGAACAGGGGGCTCTCCATAGTCTCCTACGAGCAGTACTTC.

The CDR3 coding sequence is TGCGCCAGCAGCTTGGGAGTCAGTCTAGATAGCAATCAGCCCCAGCATTTT. This sequence encodes CASSLGVSLDSNQPQHF. V and J are TRBV5-1 and TRBJ1-5; no reliable D call. Per the germline V gene, CDR1 is SGHRS and CDR2 is YFSETQ. The CDR3 spans 17 residues. Trimming cost V 0 bases and J 0 bases, with 13 bases left between them.

The CDR3 bases are TGTGCCAGCTCAGCTAGGAGGGGCGATCAGCCCCAGCATTTT. Translation gives CASSARRGDQPQHF. V usage is TRBV18 and J usage is TRBJ1-5; tentatively, D is TRBD1 (5 bases). The germline CDR1 and CDR2 sequences are KGHSH and LQKENI. Trimming pared 5 bases from V and 5 bases from J, leaving 13 bases between. The CDR3 loop spans 14 amino acids.

The chain joins TRBV11-3 to TRBJ2-1; weak D call: TRBD1 (5 bases). CDR1 is SGHNT, CDR2 YENEEA, per germline. V shed 5 bases and J shed 8 bases, with 19 bases lying between them. The CDR3 spans 15 residues. CDR3 amino acids: CASSKGLTDLDEQFF. CDR3 DNA sequence: TGTGCCAGCAGCAAGGGGTTGACGGATCTAGATGAGCAGTTCTTC.

The chain is built from TRBV6-5 and TRBJ1-3; D perhaps matches TRBD1 (6 bases). The germline gives CDR1 MNHEY, CDR2 SVGAGI. This CDR3 has 14 residues. With 2 bases removed from V and 4 bases from J, the gap between germline ends came to 9 bases. The CDR3 protein is CASSYQGQGNTIYF. As DNA, the CDR3 is TGTGCCAGCAGTTACCAAGGACAGGGAAACACCATATATTTT.

The gene calls are TRBV7-9 and TRBJ1-5; 7 bases match TRBD1. Trimming at V came to 2 bases and at J to 1 base, leaving 8 bases not matched to a gene. The length of the CDR3 is 17 residues. Germline V gene data show CDR1 as SEHNR and CDR2 as FQNEAQ (reference sequence). CDR3 nucleotide sequence: TGTGCCAGCAGCTTATGGAGGGGGCAGGAGAGCAATCAGCCCCAGCATTTT. This encodes CASSLWRGQESNQPQHF.

The chain joins TRBV5-4 to TRBJ2-5; 9 bases align to TRBD2. Germline lookup yields CDR1 SGHNT and CDR2 YYREEE (reference sequence). The CDR3 consists of 17 residues. V shed 5 bases, J shed 4 bases, and the junction held 15 bases outside the gene matches. CDR3 DNA: TGTGCCAGCAGTCCCCCGACCGCGGGAGCGGGGGGAGAGACCCAGTACTTC. It translates to CASSPPTAGAGGETQYF.

The rearrangement joins TRBV3-1 (or the pseudogene TRBV3-2) to TRBJ1-3; D not certain. V dropped 4 bases and J dropped 3 bases, with 7 bases sitting between them. CDR3 length equals 13 residues. Germline V gene sequence: CDR1 LGHDT, CDR2 YNNKEL (reference sequence). CDR3 sequence reads: CASSRGDGNTIYF. In DNA, the CDR3 is TGTGCCAGCAGCCGAGGAGATGGAAACACCATATATTTT.

This rearrangement joins TRBV7-9 to TRBJ1-6; no definite D call. CDR1 and CDR2 (germline): SEHNR, FQNEAQ (reference sequence). The CDR3 is 15 amino acids. The V gene lost 4 bases and the J gene lost 0 bases, with 7 bases spanning the gap. The CDR3 loop is CASSSVSSYNSPLHF. The DNA for the CDR3 is TGTGCCAGCAGCTCCGTGAGCTCCTATAATTCACCCCTCCACTTT.

DNA of the CDR3: TGTGCCAGCAGTGACTCACAGGGGAACAATCAGCCCCAGCATTTT. Translated, it gives CASSDSQGNNQPQHF. The chain carries TRBV2 and TRBJ1-5; 7 bases line up with TRBD1. The ends lost 3 bases at V and 3 bases at J; junction bases unmatched: 5. This CDR3 is built from 15 residues. Germline V gene sequence: CDR1 SNHLY, CDR2 FYNNEI.

This clone was counted once. This chain uses TRBV10-2 with TRBJ2-5; a possible D gene is TRBD2 (5 bases). CDR3 length equals 14 residues. The germline V and J ends were trimmed by 4 bases and 1 base, with 10 bases remaining between them. The germline V gene has CDR1 WSHSY and CDR2 SAAADI. The DNA of the CDR3 is TGCGCCAGCAGTGCGGAGGTTTTCCAAGAGACCCAGTACTTC. Translation: CASSAEVFQETQYF.

This clone showed up many times. V and J are TRBV5-6 and TRBJ1-2; TRBD1 is a possible D gene (5 bases). This CDR3 contains 13 residues. V was shortened by 1 base and J by 8 bases, with 12 bases between the two germline ends. The V gene's germline CDR1 is SGHDT and CDR2 YYEEEE. The DNA of the CDR3 is TGTGCCAGCAGCTTGAAATCAGGGCCGGGCTACACCTTC. Encoded protein: CASSLKSGPGYTF.

The DNA for the CDR3 is TGTGCCGGGGGCGGGGGGCCTGCCACAGATACGCAGTATTTT. Residues: CAGGGGPATDTQYF. The chain is built from TRBV6-5 and TRBJ2-3; TRBD2 matches 8 bases. The CDR3 runs 14 residues. The V gene's germline CDR1 is MNHEY and CDR2 SVGAGI. The ends lost 11 bases at V and 2 bases at J; junction bases unmatched: 9.

J is TRBJ1-2 and V is TRBV9; 10 nucleotides align to TRBD1. V lost 4 bases and J lost 6; bases outside the gene matches: 9. This CDR3 region has 15 residues. CDR1 SGDLS and CDR2 YYNGEE come from the germline V gene. The CDR3 sequence: CASSPLRQGANGYTF. The CDR3 coding sequence is TGTGCCAGCAGCCCCCTAAGACAGGGGGCAAATGGCTACACCTTC.

Comment on this clone: One end of the junction does not line up with germline, which may come from a read error. The chain uses TRBV9 and TRBJ2-7, with D possibly TRBD2 on 5 matching bases. Germline values: CDR1 SGDLS, CDR2 YYNGEE. CDR3 length: 13 residues. The CDR3 region has the DNA TGCGCCCAAATGCCGTCGGGGAGTCATGAGCAGTACTTC. This sequence encodes CAQMPSGSHEQYF.

Regarding this clone: One end of the junction is discordant with germline, which a read error may explain. The V call is TRBV6-6, the J call TRBJ1-4; D is ambiguous. In germline, CDR1 is MNHNY, CDR2 SVGAGI (reference sequence). The CDR3 covers 12 residues. CDR3 protein: CASSYSGQPGRF. CDR3 coding DNA: TGTGCCAGCAGTTACTCGGGCCAGCCCGGCCGTTTT.